These 2 T cell receptor beta chains share one sample of origin, sequenced in a study of blood T cells in healthy people across ages. A second about 7 to 12 cycle PCR used barcoded and J-beta primers. TCRdb redid the calling of the 5' RACE reads with MiXCR, one entry per CDR3 protein. Of hundreds of thousands of distinct CDR3 sequences in the sample, 40% to 50% were seen once. Sequencing was done on a sample of blood. These receptors all come from a man aged 60 to 69 in good health.

This clonotype showed up just a few times. This rearrangement joins TRBV10-3 to TRBJ2-6, with D perhaps TRBD1 (6 bases). V was cut by 8 bases and J by 4 bases, with 9 bases left in between. CDR1 ENHRY and CDR2 SYGVKD come from the germline V gene. The CDR3 totals 13 residues. DNA for the CDR3: TGTGCCATCTCAGGGGCCGGGGCCAACGTCCTGACTTTC. Protein sequence: CAISGAGANVLTF.

This clonotype occurred a few times. The chain carries TRBV27 and TRBJ2-7, with D possibly being TRBD1 (7 bases). Germline V lookup: CDR1 MNHEY, CDR2 SMNVEV (reference sequence). Trimming removed 10 bases at V and 3 bases at J, with 22 bases between. The CDR3 sequence is 15 residues long. The CDR3 region is CATLGGQTGNYEQYF. In DNA, the CDR3 is TGTGCCACCCTGGGGGGACAGACCGGGAACTACGAGCAGTACTTC.